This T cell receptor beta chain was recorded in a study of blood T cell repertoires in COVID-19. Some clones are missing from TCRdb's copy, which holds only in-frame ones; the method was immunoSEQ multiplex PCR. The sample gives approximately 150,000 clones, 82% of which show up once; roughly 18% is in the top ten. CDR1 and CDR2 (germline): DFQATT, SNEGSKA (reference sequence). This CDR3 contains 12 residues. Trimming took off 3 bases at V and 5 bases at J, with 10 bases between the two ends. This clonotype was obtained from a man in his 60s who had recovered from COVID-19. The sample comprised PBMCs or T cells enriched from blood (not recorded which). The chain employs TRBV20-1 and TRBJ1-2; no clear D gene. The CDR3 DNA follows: TGCAGTGCTAGTACGGTAAAATATGGCTACACCTTC. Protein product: CSASTVKYGYTF.